Here is one TCR beta chain with its context. TCRdb keeps only in-frame clones here, not all; method: immunoSEQ multiplex PCR. The sample records about 1.1 million clones, approximately 80% being singletons. Per germline, CDR1 SGHNT and CDR2 YYREEE (reference sequence). Trimming took 0 bases from V and 4 from J; bases not matched to a gene: 8. This CDR3 is 17 amino acids long. This sample was taken from a study of shared clonotypes between healthy human individuals. Sequenced input: memory CD4+ T cells from PBMCs. Subset described: CD45RA-negative fraction. The TCR was taken from a man younger than 35 in good health. Some clones in this sample may be carry-over from other donors' samples. The chain recombines TRBV5-4 with TRBJ2-2; the match to TRBD1 covers 8 bases. This CDR3 is CASSLVTRTGPTGELFF. CDR3 coding DNA: TGTGCCAGCAGCTTGGTGACCAGGACAGGGCCCACCGGGGAGCTGTTTTTT.